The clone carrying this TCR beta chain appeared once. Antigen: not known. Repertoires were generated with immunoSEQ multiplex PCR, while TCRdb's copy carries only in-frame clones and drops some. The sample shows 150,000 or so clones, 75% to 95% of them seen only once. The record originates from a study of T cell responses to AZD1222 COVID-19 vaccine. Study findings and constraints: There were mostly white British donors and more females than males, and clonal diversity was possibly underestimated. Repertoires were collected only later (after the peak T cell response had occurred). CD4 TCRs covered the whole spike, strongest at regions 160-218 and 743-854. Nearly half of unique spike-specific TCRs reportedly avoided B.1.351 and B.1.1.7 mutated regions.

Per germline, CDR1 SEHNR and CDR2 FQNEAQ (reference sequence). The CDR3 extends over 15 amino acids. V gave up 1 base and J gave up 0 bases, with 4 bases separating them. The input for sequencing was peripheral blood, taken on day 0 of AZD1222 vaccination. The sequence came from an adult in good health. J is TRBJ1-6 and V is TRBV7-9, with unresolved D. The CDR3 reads CASSLDSSYNSPLHF. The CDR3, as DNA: TGTGCCAGCAGCTTAGACAGCTCCTATAATTCACCCCTCCACTTT.